Listed here are 10 T cell receptor beta chains from one sample, sequenced in a study of T cell responses to AZD1222 COVID-19 vaccine (dated by TCRdb to about 2021). The library was generated by the immunoSEQ multiplex PCR assay. TCRdb limited this immuneACCESS table to in-frame rearrangements with V and J called. A share of clones is missing; checked studies link under half to unresolved V genes, and the rest is unexplained. Here the sample has over 130,000 clones; 91% occur a single time. The ten largest clones represent about 7.5% of the sample. The sample's time point label, in plain terms: about 28 days (+/-7) after the second vaccine dose. The treatment or condition label for this specimen denotes: meningococcal conjugate vaccine given as trial control. Sequenced material: peripheral blood, taken 28 days after the second dose of the MenACWY control vaccine. These receptor sequences come from an adult who received the MenACWY meningococcal vaccine as a control.

This clone came up once. V and J are TRBV25-1 and TRBJ1-5; D uncertain. V gave up 3 bases and J gave up 2 bases, with 8 bases separating them. CDR1 is MGHDK, CDR2 SYGVNS, per germline. The CDR3 extends over 14 amino acids. The CDR3: CASSDSGGNQPQHF. As DNA, the CDR3 is TGTGCCAGCAGTGATTCTGGGGGCAATCAGCCCCAGCATTTT.

The chain employs TRBV5-6 and TRBJ1-1, with D hard to call. There are 13 residues in the CDR3. Germline-derived CDR1 and CDR2 are SGHDT and YYEEEE. Between the trimmed V and J ends, which lost 0 bases and 8 bases, there was a span of 11 bases. CDR3 region: CASSLDPVTEAFF. Written as DNA, the CDR3 is TGTGCCAGCAGCTTGGACCCCGTAACAGAAGCTTTCTTT.

The V call is TRBV7-9, the J call TRBJ2-3, with 8 positions matching TRBD1. Germline values: CDR1 SEHNR, CDR2 FQNEAQ (reference sequence). The CDR3 consists of 15 residues. After removal of 5 bases from V and 4 bases from J, the junction contained 8 bases not matched to a gene. The CDR3 loop is CASSPGQGEADTQYF. The CDR3 DNA reads TGTGCCAGCAGCCCAGGACAGGGCGAGGCAGATACGCAGTATTTT.

The chain uses TRBV9 and TRBJ2-5; D is ambiguous. The germline V and J ends were trimmed by 4 bases and 5 bases, with 15 bases remaining between them. Germline assignment: CDR1 SGDLS and CDR2 YYNGEE. This CDR3 is built from 14 residues. In DNA, the CDR3 is TGTGCCAGCAGCCCACATAACCCCCACGAGACCCAGTACTTC. Its protein product is CASSPHNPHETQYF.

This clone was observed once. The chain recombines TRBV12-3 or TRBV12-4 with TRBJ1-2; no firm D call. Between the trimmed V and J ends, which lost 8 bases and 8 bases, there was a span of 12 bases. The CDR3 covers 11 residues. CDR3 DNA sequence: TGTGCCAGCTCCGTGTTGGGGGGCTACACCTTC. Protein product: CASSVLGGYTF.

The chain employs TRBV7-2 and TRBJ1-4; weak D call: TRBD1 (5 bases). This CDR3 contains 14 residues. Trimming left V 5 bases short and J 6 bases short, with 13 bases between. CDR1 is SGHTA, CDR2 FQGNSA, per germline. As DNA, the CDR3 is TGTGCCAGCAGCGCTACCGGGACGGATGAAAAACTGTTTTTT. Amino acids: CASSATGTDEKLFF.

V and J are TRBV19 and TRBJ2-4, with TRBD2 identical over 7 bases. Germline CDR1 and CDR2: LNHDA and SQIVND (reference sequence). The CDR3 loop spans 13 amino acids. The V segment lost 0 bases and the J segment 8 bases; nucleotides outside the gene matches: 1. CDR3 residues: CASSIDGGDIQYF. Here the CDR3 DNA reads TGTGCCAGTAGTATAGATGGGGGGGACATTCAGTACTTC.

The chain uses TRBV28 and TRBJ2-1, with D perhaps matching TRBD1 (5 bases). Per germline, CDR1 MDHEN and CDR2 SYDVKM. The V and J ends lost 6 bases and 5 bases respectively, with 11 bases between them. This CDR3 is built from 13 residues. This CDR3 reads CASRGTGNNEQFF. The CDR3, as DNA: TGTGCCAGCAGGGGTACAGGTAACAATGAGCAGTTCTTC.

This chain links TRBV9 with TRBJ2-1; 10 bases align to TRBD1. Losses at the gene ends were 0 bases for V and 9 bases for J; bases not matched to a gene: 9. Germline V lookup: CDR1 SGDLS, CDR2 YYNGEE. The CDR3 totals 16 residues. The CDR3 region is CASSVAEQGQGVEQFF. CDR3 nucleotides: TGTGCCAGCAGCGTAGCCGAACAAGGACAGGGGGTTGAGCAGTTCTTC.

The chain couples TRBV6-5 to TRBJ1-5, with 8 nucleotides matching TRBD1. With V trimmed by 0 bases and J by 3 bases, 4 bases remained unmatched. Germline-derived CDR1 and CDR2 are MNHEY and SVGAGI. This CDR3 region has 16 residues. DNA of the CDR3: TGTGCCAGCAGTTACTCGTTGGGACAGGACAATCAGCCCCAGCATTTT. This encodes CASSYSLGQDNQPQHF.